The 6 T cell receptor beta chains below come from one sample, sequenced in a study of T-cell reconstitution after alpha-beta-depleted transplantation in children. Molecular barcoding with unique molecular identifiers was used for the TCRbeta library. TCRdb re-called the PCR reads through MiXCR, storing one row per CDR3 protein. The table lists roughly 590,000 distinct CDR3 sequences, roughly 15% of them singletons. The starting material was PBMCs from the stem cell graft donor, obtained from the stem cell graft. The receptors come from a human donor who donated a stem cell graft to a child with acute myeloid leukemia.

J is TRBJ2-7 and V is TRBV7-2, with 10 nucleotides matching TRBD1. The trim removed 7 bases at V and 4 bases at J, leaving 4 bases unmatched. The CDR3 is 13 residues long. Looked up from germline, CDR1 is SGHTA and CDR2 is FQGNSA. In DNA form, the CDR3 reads TGTGCCAGCATCTCGGACAGGGGGTACGAGCAGTACTTC. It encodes CASISDRGYEQYF. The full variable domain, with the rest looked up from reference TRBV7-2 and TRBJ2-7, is GAGVSQSPSNKVTEKGKDVELRCDPISGHTALYWYRQSLGQGLEFLIYFQGNSAPDKSGLPSDRFSAERTGGSVSTLTIQRTQQEDSAVYLCASISDRGYEQYFGPGTRLTVT.

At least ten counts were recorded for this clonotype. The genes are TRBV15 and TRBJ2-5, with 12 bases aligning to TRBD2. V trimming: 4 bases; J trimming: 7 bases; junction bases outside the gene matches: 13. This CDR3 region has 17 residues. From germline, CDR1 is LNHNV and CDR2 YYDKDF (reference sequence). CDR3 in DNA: TGTGCCACCAGCATCCCGACTAGCGGGGGTAATGTAGGGACCCAGTACTTC. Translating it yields CATSIPTSGGNVGTQYF.

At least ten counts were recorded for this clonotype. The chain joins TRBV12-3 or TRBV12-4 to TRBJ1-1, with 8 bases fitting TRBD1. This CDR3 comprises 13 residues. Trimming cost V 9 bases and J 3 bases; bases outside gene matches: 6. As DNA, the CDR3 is TGTGCCAGTGGACAGGGAGGGGACACTGAAGCTTTCTTT. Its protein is CASGQGGDTEAFF.

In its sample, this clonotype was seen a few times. The chain's CDR3 is CSAPFQMNTEAFF. In DNA, the CDR3 is TGCAGTGCCCCTTTCCAGATGAACACTGAAGCTTTCTTT. This rearrangement joins TRBV20-1 to TRBJ1-1; D unclear. Germline V lookup: CDR1 DFQATT, CDR2 SNEGSKA (reference sequence). Trimming took 6 bases from V and 0 from J, leaving 11 bases between them. The CDR3 extends over 13 amino acids.

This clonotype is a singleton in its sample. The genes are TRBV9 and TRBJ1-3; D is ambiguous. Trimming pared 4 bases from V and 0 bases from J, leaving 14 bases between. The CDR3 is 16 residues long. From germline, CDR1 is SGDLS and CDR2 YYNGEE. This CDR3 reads CASSLYSTSSGNTIYF. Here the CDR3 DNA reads TGTGCCAGCAGCCTTTATTCGACGAGCTCTGGAAACACCATATATTTT.

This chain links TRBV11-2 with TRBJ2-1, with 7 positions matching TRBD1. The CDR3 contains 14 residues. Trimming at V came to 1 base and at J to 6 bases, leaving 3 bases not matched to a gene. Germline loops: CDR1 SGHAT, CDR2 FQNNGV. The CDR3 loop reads CASSLGDSLNEQFF. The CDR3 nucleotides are TGTGCCAGCAGCTTAGGGGACAGCCTCAATGAGCAGTTCTTC. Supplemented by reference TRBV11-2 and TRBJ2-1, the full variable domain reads EAGVAQSPRYKIIEKRQSVAFWCNPISGHATLYWYQQILGQGPKLLIQFQNNGVVDDSQLPKDRFSAERLKGVDSTLKIQPAKLEDSAVYLCASSLGDSLNEQFFGPGTRLTVL.